These T cell receptor beta chains were read from a single sample in a study of response to subunit inactivated influenza vaccine. TCRdb re-called the RT-PCR reads through MiXCR, storing one row per CDR3 protein. The sample carries roughly 700,000 distinct CDR3 sequences, around 14% recorded once. Source: PBMCs from blood, taken 11 to 12 days after vaccination. These receptors originate from a man aged 50-60 years who received an inactivated influenza vaccine. Each CDR3 is given without its conserved first and last residue. D genes are given only for firm matches.

J gene | V gene | D gene | CDR3 protein
TRBJ2-2 | TRBV7-9 | . | ASSSAPKAGELF
TRBJ2-2 | TRBV5-5 | . | ASSSFRDIAGELF
TRBJ1-3 | TRBV20-1 | . | SASPSSSGNTIY
TRBJ1-4 | TRBV3-1 | . | ASGGGRGTLF
TRBJ1-2 | TRBV7-9 | . | ASSSAGRKTSYGYT
TRBJ2-6 | TRBV2 | . | ASSEDAAGANVLT
TRBJ2-3 | TRBV15 | TRBD2 | ATSRETSGRETQY
TRBJ1-1 | TRBV12-3/TRBV12-4 | . | ASSTQEFTEAF
TRBJ2-3 | TRBV12-3/TRBV12-4 | . | ASTWQASTDTQY
TRBJ1-3 | TRBV4-3 | . | ASSQDLGGPTIY
TRBJ2-3 | TRBV29-1 | . | SVDNPGSTDTQY
TRBJ1-3 | TRBV7-8 | . | ASSLAGSAGNTIY
TRBJ2-7 | TRBV18 | . | ASSPLTTPSEQY